A selection of T cell receptor beta chains follows, all from one sample in a study of CD8+ T cells in alopecia areata. Assay used: immunoSEQ multiplex PCR; TCRdb lists only in-frame clones, some missing. This sample yields more than 95,000 clones, of which roughly 55% are seen a single time; around 5.7% belongs to the top ten. The material sequenced was CD4+ T cells sorted from blood, taken at week 4, from a patient treated with tofacitinib. These receptors were taken from a human donor with alopecia areata. Both conserved end residues are part of each CDR3. Fields, in order: V gene, CDR3 protein.

v_gene: TRBV29-1
CDR3aa: CSVRGLGNTEAFF

v_gene: TRBV5-4
CDR3aa: CASSLGGESSTDTQYF

v_gene: TRBV5-4
CDR3aa: CASSPGLAEETQYF

v_gene: TRBV19
CDR3aa: CASSWKGNSNQPQHF

v_gene: TRBV7-9
CDR3aa: CASSPYGQGDNQPQHF

v_gene: TRBV5-4
CDR3aa: CASSLGSGGGETQYF

v_gene: TRBV30
CDR3aa: CAWSVEDEQYF

v_gene: TRBV9
CDR3aa: CASSVRQGVTDTQYF

v_gene: TRBV9
CDR3aa: CASSVDGQGGNEQFF

v_gene: TRBV5-1
CDR3aa: CASSTDETQYF

v_gene: TRBV10-3
CDR3aa: CAIGGVDQPQHF

v_gene: TRBV7-9
CDR3aa: CASSLNRHTDTQYF